This paragraph reports one TCR beta chain. As yet, its antigen is unknown. Germline trimming cut 0 bases from V and 6 bases from J; bases unmatched to any gene: 6. Germline V gives CDR1 SGHNT, CDR2 YYREEE (reference sequence). CDR3 length: 16 residues. This PCR relied on a set of 60 Vbeta primers and 13 Jbeta primers. Only in-frame clones appear in the TCRdb table, and some are missing; sequencing was by immunoSEQ multiplex PCR. The table lists 90,000 to 130,000 clones, approximately 86% of them singletons. This specimen belongs to a study of cytomegalovirus exposure and HLA in healthy donors. Whole-study findings and limits: One variant, a missense change in DCLRE1C, was linked in a later analysis to TCR beta V- and J-gene trimming. There were three CMV-associated chains whose specificity for CMV antigens was confirmed in vitro.

The sequence came from a man between 35 and 55 years old in good health and CMV-seronegative. Sequencing input: PBMCs. The chain recombines TRBV5-4 with TRBJ2-2, with TRBD2 matching 9 bases. CDR3: CASSLAGGGAAGELFF. The CDR3 nucleotides read TGTGCCAGCAGCTTGGCCGGCGGGGGGGCGGCCGGGGAGCTGTTTTTT.